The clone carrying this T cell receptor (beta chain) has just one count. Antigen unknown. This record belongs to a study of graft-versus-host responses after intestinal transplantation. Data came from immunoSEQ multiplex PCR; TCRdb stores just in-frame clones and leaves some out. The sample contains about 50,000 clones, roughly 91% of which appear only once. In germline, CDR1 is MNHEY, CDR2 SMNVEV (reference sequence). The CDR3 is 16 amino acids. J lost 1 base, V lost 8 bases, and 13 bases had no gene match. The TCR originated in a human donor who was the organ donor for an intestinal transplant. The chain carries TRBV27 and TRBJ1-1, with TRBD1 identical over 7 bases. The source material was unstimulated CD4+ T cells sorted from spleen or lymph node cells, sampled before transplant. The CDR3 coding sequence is TGTGCCAGCGGAGATAGACAGGGTATATGGAACACTGAAGCTTTCTTT. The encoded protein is CASGDRQGIWNTEAFF.